The 18 T cell receptor beta chains below come from one sample, sequenced in a study of blood T cells in healthy people across ages. Through a sample-barcoded 5' primer and a J-beta primer mix, a second PCR was run for roughly 7 to 11 cycles. MiXCR, run by TCRdb on the 5' RACE reads, gives a single entry per CDR3 protein. The sample has approximately 1.5 million distinct CDR3 sequences; approximately 43% are singletons. The source material was blood. These receptors originate from a woman in her late teens or twenties in good health.

The chain is built from TRBV9 and TRBJ1-6; D not certain. Trimming shortened V by 0 bases and J by 6 bases, and 10 bases separated the two germline ends. Germline lookup yields CDR1 SGDLS and CDR2 YYNGEE. This CDR3 is 15 amino acids long. The CDR3 sequence is CASSVEAGGNSPLHF. The CDR3 DNA is TGTGCCAGCAGCGTAGAAGCAGGAGGTAATTCACCCCTCCACTTT.

V usage is TRBV7-9 and J usage is TRBJ2-1; 11 bases are shared with TRBD1. J lost 7 bases, V lost 5 bases, and 7 bases had no gene match. Germline V lookup: CDR1 SEHNR, CDR2 FQNEAQ (reference sequence). The CDR3 has 15 residues. CDR3 region: CASSQGQGAWNEQFF. In nucleotides, the CDR3 is TGTGCCAGCAGCCAAGGACAGGGGGCGTGGAATGAGCAGTTCTTC. Full variable domain (missing parts from reference TRBV7-9 and TRBJ2-1): DTGVSQNPRHKITKRGQNVTFRCDPISEHNRLYWYRQTLGQGPEFLTYFQNEAQLEKSRLLSDRFSAERPKGSFSTLEIQRTEQGDSAMYLCASSQGQGAWNEQFFGPGTRLTVL.

This chain joins TRBV6-2 or TRBV6-3 and TRBJ1-5; no definite D call. This CDR3 is built from 15 residues. Germline V gene sequence: CDR1 MNHEY, CDR2 SVGEGT. The V end was cut by 2 bases, the J end by 3 bases, with 11 bases between. The CDR3 DNA reads as TGTGCCAGCAGTTACCTGGGCAACCCCAATCAGCCCCAGCATTTT. The encoded protein is CASSYLGNPNQPQHF.

The chain recombines TRBV20-1 with TRBJ2-7; D not resolved. The V end lost 6 bases, the J end lost 2 bases, and 17 bases lay between the germline ends. This CDR3 has 14 amino acids. Germline V CDR1 and CDR2: DFQATT, SNEGSKA (reference sequence). The CDR3 DNA reads TGCAGTGCCTCACCAGGCTCCTCAACCTACGAGCAGTACTTC. This codes for CSASPGSSTYEQYF.

The rearrangement joins TRBV3-1 to TRBJ1-5; D might be TRBD1 (6 bases). Germline V gene data show CDR1 as LGHDT and CDR2 as YNNKEL (reference sequence). Trimming removed 2 bases at V and 0 bases at J, with 14 bases between. The CDR3 is 17 amino acids. For the CDR3, the DNA is TGTGCCAGCAGCCAAAATCTACAGGGACATAGCAATCAGCCCCAGCATTTT. Encoded protein: CASSQNLQGHSNQPQHF.

The chain recombines TRBV7-8 with TRBJ2-7, with 11 nucleotides matching TRBD2. The CDR3 covers 17 residues. Germline V gene sequence: CDR1 SGHVS, CDR2 FQNEAQ. Unmatched junction bases numbered 9, after V lost 2 bases and J lost 3 bases. The CDR3 loop is CASSLTELAGGIYEQYF. The CDR3 DNA reads as TGTGCCAGCAGCTTAACTGAGCTAGCGGGGGGTATCTACGAGCAGTACTTC.

J is TRBJ2-5 and V is TRBV25-1, with TRBD2 matching over 11 bases. After removal of 1 base from V and 11 bases from J, the junction contained 21 bases not matched to a gene. CDR3 length: 19 amino acids. Per the germline V gene, CDR1 is MGHDK and CDR2 is SYGVNS. Here the CDR3 DNA reads TGTGCCAGCAGTGAATCAGGCTGGATGACTAGCGGGACGGTCTATGAGCAGTACTTC. It translates to CASSESGWMTSGTVYEQYF.

This chain connects TRBV18 to TRBJ1-2; 8 bases are shared with TRBD1. The germline V gene encodes CDR1 KGHSH and CDR2 LQKENI. The CDR3 length is 15 residues. V was clipped by 5 bases and J by 8 bases; unmatched bases: 13. The CDR3 nucleotides read TGTGCCAGCTCAGCCACCCAGACAGGGGTCGAAGGCTACACCTTC. It encodes CASSATQTGVEGYTF.

With respect to this clonotype: One junction end disagrees with the germline gene, perhaps due to a read error. The chain combines TRBV20-1 with TRBJ2-1, with D maybe TRBD1 (7 bases). Germline values: CDR1 DFQATT, CDR2 SNEGSKA (reference sequence). This CDR3 region has 15 residues. In DNA, the CDR3 is TGCAATGCTAGAGATCCGCAGGGGGGAACCAATGAGCAGTTCTTC. Protein: CNARDPQGGTNEQFF.

This clonotype showed up just a few times. CDR3 sequence (DNA): TGTGCCAGCAGCCCCGCGGGAGGGCTGCTGTCAAACGAGCAGTACTTC. This encodes CASSPAGGLLSNEQYF. This chain connects TRBV13 to TRBJ2-7; 9 bases agree with TRBD2. J gave up 5 bases and V 5 bases, and 13 bases lay outside the gene matches. Germline V gene sequence: CDR1 PRHDT, CDR2 FYEKMQ (reference sequence). This CDR3 region has 16 residues.

The genes are TRBV6-2 or TRBV6-3 and TRBJ1-2; D perhaps matches TRBD1 (5 bases). In germline, CDR1 is MNHEY, CDR2 SVGEGT. The V end was cut by 5 bases, the J end by 3 bases, with 16 bases between. The CDR3 spans 15 residues. The CDR3 sequence is CASSNPSGGYYGYTF. The DNA for the CDR3 is TGTGCCAGCAGTAACCCCAGCGGGGGGTACTATGGCTACACCTTC.

The V and J genes are TRBV7-2 and TRBJ1-2; possible D gene TRBD1, 5 bases. The CDR3 runs to 15 residues. V dropped 0 bases and J dropped 10 bases, with 18 bases sitting between them. The germline V gene has CDR1 SGHTA and CDR2 FQGNSA. The CDR3 nucleotides are TGTGCCAGCAGCTTAGCATTCGGGCCGACAGTTGCCTACACCTTC. Translating gives CASSLAFGPTVAYTF. Using reference TRBV7-2 and TRBJ1-2 for the parts outside the CDR3, the full variable domain is GAGVSQSPSNKVTEKGKDVELRCDPISGHTALYWYRQSLGQGLEFLIYFQGNSAPDKSGLPSDRFSAERTGGSVSTLTIQRTQQEDSAVYLCASSLAFGPTVAYTFGSGTRLTVV.

This clonotype turned up a few times. The gene calls are TRBV4-3 and TRBJ2-6, with D possibly being TRBD1 (5 bases). The CDR3 is 18 residues long. The V and J ends lost 3 bases and 0 bases respectively, with 15 bases between them. Germline V lookup: CDR1 LGHNA, CDR2 YSLEER. CDR3 DNA: TGCGCCAGCAGCCACCGACAGAGTTGGTTCTCTGGGGCCAACGTCCTGACTTTC. It specifies CASSHRQSWFSGANVLTF.

The chain couples TRBV11-3 to TRBJ2-1, with D tentatively TRBD1 (5 bases). The CDR3 covers 14 residues. The ends were cut back, 4 bases at V and 4 bases at J, with 11 bases in the middle. Germline assignment: CDR1 SGHNT and CDR2 YENEEA. In DNA form, the CDR3 reads TGTGCCAGCAGCTCAGACAGCCATTACAATGAGCAGTTCTTC. It encodes CASSSDSHYNEQFF.

This clonotype was counted a single time. The chain uses TRBV3-1 and TRBJ1-2; D is undetermined. Trimming shortened V by 1 base and J by 5 bases, and 11 bases separated the two germline ends. Germline CDR1 is LGHDT and CDR2 is YNNKEL (reference sequence). The CDR3 contains 14 residues. The CDR3 region is CASSQAGAVYGYTF. The CDR3 nucleotides read TGTGCCAGCAGCCAAGCAGGCGCGGTGTATGGCTACACCTTC. The full variable domain, completed using reference TRBV3-1 and TRBJ1-2, is DTAVSQTPKYLVTQMGNDKSIKCEQNLGHDTMYWYKQDSKKFLKIMFSYNNKELIINETVPNRFSPKSPDKAHLNLHINSLELGDSAVYFCASSQAGAVYGYTFGSGTRLTVV.

CDR3 DNA: TGTGCCAGCAGCCCCGGTCCGTCTCAGAACTACGAGCAGTACTTC. As protein: CASSPGPSQNYEQYF. This chain uses TRBV14 with TRBJ2-7, with no clear D. From germline, CDR1 is SGHDN and CDR2 FVKESK. The CDR3 sequence is 15 residues long. Deletions cut 4 bases from V and 3 bases from J, with 16 bases between.

The chain has TRBV6-2 or TRBV6-3 and TRBJ2-3; TRBD2 matches at 8 bases. In germline, CDR1 is MNHEY, CDR2 SVGEGT. J lost 4 bases, V lost 2 bases, and 17 bases had no gene match. This CDR3 has 19 residues. CDR3 DNA: TGTGCCAGCAGTTACCGGCCAGCGGTGAGCGGGAGTGAGTCAGATACGCAGTATTTT. As protein: CASSYRPAVSGSESDTQYF.

This rearrangement joins TRBV7-9 to TRBJ1-2; TRBD1 matches 8 bases. The CDR3 loop spans 16 amino acids. Trimming at V came to 4 bases and at J to 4 bases, leaving 11 bases not matched to a gene. Per the germline V gene, CDR1 is SEHNR and CDR2 is FQNEAQ (reference sequence). Here the CDR3 reads CASSSLGTGLGYGYTF. The CDR3 DNA follows: TGTGCCAGCAGCTCATTGGGGACAGGTTTGGGCTATGGCTACACCTTC.